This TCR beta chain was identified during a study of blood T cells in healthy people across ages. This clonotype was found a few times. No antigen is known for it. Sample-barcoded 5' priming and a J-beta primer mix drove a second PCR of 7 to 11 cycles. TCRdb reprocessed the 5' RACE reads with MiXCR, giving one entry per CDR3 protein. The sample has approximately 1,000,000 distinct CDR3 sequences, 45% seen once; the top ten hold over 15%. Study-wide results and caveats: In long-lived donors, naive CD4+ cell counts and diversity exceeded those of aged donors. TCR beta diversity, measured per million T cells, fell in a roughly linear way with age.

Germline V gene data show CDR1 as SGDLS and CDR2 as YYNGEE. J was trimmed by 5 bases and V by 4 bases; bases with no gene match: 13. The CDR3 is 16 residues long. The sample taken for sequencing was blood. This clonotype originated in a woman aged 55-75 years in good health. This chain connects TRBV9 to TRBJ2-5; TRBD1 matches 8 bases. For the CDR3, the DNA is TGTGCCAGCAGCTCCTCGACAGGGGACCCCAGGGAGACCCAGTACTTC. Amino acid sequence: CASSSSTGDPRETQYF.